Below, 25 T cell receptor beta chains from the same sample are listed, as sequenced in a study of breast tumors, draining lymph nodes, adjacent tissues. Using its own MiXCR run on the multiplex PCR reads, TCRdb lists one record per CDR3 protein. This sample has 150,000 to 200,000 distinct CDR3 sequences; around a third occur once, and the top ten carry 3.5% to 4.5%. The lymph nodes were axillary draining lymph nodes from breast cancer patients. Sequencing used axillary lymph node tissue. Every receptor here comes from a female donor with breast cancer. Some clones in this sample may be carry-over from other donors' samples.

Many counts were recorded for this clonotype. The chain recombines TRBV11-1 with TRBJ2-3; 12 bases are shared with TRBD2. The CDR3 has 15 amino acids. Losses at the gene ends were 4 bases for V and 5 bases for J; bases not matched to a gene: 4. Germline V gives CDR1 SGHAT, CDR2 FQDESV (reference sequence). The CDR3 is CASSSSGGARDTQYF. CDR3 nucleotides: TGTGCCAGCAGCTCTAGCGGGGGGGCCAGAGATACGCAGTATTTT. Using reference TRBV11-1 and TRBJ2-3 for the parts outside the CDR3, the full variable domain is EAEVAQSPRYKITEKSQAVAFWCDPISGHATLYWYRQILGQGPELLVQFQDESVVDDSQLPKDRFSAERLKGVDSTLKIQPAELGDSAMYLCASSSSGGARDTQYFGPGTRLTVL.

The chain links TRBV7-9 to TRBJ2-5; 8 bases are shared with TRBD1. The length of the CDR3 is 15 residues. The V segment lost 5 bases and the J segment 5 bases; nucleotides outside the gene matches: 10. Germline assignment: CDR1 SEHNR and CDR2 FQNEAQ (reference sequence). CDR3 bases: TGTGCCAGCAGCGTGACAGGGGATGACGGGGAGACCCAGTACTTC. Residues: CASSVTGDDGETQYF.

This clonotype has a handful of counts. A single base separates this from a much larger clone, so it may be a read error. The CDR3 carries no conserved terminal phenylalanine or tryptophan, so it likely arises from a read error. CDR3 protein: CASRSTGTDYGYTS. CDR3 DNA sequence: TGTGCCAGCCGCTCCACCGGGACGGACTATGGCTACACCTCC. This chain connects TRBV5-8 to TRBJ1-2, with D tentatively TRBD1 (5 bases). This CDR3 has 14 amino acids. Germline assignment: CDR1 SGHTS and CDR2 YDEGEE. V was shortened by 7 bases and J by 3 bases, with 16 bases between the two germline ends.

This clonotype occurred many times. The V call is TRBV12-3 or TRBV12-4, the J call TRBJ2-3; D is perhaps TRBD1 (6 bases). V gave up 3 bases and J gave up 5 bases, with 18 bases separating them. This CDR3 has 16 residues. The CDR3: CASSFRAKGEVDTQYF. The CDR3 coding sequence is TGTGCCAGCAGTTTTCGGGCCAAGGGGGAAGTAGATACGCAGTATTTT.

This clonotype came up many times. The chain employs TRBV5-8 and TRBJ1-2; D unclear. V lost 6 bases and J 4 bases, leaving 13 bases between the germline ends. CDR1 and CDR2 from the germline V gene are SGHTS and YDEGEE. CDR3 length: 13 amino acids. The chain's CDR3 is CASTRRVSYGYTF. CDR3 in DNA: TGTGCCAGCACCCGGCGGGTTTCCTATGGCTACACCTTC.

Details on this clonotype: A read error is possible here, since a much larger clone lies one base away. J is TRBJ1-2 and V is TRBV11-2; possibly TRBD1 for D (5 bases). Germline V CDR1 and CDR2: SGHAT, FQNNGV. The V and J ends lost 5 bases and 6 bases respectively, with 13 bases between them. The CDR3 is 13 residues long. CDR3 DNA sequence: TGTGCCAGCAGCGAGAACGGGGGGAATGGCTACACCTTC. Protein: CASSENGGNGYTF.

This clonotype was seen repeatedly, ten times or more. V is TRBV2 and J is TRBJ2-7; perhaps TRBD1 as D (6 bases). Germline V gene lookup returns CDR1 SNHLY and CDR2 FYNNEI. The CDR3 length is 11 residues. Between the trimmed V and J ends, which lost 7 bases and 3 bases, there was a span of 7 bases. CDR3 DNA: TGTGCCAGCAACAGGGTCTACGAGCAGTACTTC. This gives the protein CASNRVYEQYF.

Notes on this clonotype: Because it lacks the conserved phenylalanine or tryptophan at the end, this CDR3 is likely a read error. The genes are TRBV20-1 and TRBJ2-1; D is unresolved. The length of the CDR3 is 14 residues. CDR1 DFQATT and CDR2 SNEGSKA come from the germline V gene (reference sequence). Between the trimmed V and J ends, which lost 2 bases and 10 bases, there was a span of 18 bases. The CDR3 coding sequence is TGCAGTGCTAGACCCACAAGTAGCTCCTACGAGCAGTTCCTC. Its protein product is CSARPTSSSYEQFL.

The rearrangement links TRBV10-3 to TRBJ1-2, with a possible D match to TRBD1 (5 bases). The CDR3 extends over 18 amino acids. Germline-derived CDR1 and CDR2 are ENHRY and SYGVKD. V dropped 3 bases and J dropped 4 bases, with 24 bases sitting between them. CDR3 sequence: CAISDRGAGPLRIYGYTF. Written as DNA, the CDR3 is TGTGCCATCAGTGACCGCGGGGCAGGCCCTCTGAGGATCTATGGCTACACCTTC.

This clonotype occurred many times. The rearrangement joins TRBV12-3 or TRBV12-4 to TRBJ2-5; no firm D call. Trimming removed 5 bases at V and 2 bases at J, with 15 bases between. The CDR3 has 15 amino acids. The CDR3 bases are TGTGCCAGCAGTCCATACAGTGACCTACAAGAGACCCAGTACTTC. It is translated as CASSPYSDLQETQYF.

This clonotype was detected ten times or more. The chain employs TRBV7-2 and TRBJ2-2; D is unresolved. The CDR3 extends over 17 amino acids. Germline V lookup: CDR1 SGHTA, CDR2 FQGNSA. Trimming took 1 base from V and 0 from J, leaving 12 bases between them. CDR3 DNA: TGTGCCAGCAGCTTAGTGATGGCTGGAACGAACACCGGGGAGCTGTTTTTT. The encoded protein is CASSLVMAGTNTGELFF.

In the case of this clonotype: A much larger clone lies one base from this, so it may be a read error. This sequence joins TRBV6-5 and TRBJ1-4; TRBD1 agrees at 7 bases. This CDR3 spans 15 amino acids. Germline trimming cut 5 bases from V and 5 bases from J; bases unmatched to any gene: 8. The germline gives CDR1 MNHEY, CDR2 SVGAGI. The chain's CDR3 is CASSPLTGRNEKLFF. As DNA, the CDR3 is TGTGCCAGCAGTCCCCTGACAGGGAGGAATGAAAAACTGTTTTTT.

The CDR3 region has the DNA TGCAGAGATCGAGGTAGAGGCCCAACAGGCTACACCTTC. It yields the protein CRDRGRGPTGYTF. This rearrangement joins TRBV29-1 to TRBJ1-2; D gene unclear. The CDR3 loop spans 13 amino acids. Germline CDR1 and CDR2: SQVTM and ANQGSEA.

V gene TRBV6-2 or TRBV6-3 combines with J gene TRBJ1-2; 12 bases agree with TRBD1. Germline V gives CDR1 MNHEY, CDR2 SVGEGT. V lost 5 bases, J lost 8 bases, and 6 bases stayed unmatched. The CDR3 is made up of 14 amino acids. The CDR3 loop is CASSQGQGAGGYTF. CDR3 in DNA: TGTGCCAGCAGTCAGGGACAGGGGGCAGGGGGCTACACCTTC.

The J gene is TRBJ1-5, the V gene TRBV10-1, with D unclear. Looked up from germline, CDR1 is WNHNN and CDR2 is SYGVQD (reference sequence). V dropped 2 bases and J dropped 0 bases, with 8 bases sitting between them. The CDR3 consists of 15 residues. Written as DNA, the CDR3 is TGCGCCAGCAGTGAGGGTTGGGATAGCAATCAGCCCCAGCATTTT. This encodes CASSEGWDSNQPQHF.

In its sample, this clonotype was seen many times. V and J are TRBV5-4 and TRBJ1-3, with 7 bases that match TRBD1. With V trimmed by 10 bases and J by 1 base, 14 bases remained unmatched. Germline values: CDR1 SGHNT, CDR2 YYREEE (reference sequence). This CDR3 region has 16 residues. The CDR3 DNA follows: TGTGCCTCAAGGCCCGACAGGGCGAGGTCTGGAAACACCATATATTTT. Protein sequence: CASRPDRARSGNTIYF. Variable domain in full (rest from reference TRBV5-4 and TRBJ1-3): ETGVTQSPTHLIKTRGQQVTLRCSSQSGHNTVSWYQQALGQGPQFIFQYYREEENGRGNFPPRFSGLQFPNYSSELNVNALELDDSALYLCASRPDRARSGNTIYFGEGSWLTVV.

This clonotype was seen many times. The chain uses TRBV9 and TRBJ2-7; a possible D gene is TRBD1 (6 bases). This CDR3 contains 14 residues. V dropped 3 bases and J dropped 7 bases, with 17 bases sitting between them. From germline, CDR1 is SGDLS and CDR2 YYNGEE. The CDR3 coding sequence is TGTGCCAGCAGCGCTCGGGACACGGAGTGGGAGCAGTACTTC. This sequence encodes CASSARDTEWEQYF.

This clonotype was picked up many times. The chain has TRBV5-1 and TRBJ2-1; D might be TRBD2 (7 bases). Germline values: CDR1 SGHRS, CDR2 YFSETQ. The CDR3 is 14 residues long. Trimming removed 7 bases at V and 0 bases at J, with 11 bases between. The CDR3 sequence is CASSRGGSYNEQFF. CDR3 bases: TGCGCCAGCTCGAGGGGGGGCTCCTACAATGAGCAGTTCTTC.

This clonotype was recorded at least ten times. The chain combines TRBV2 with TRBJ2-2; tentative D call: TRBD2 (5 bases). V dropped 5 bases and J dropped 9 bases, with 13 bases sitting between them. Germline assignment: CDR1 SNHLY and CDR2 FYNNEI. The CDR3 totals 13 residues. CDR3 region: CASSPGKPRELFF. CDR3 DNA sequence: TGTGCCAGCAGTCCCGGGAAGCCCCGGGAGCTGTTTTTT.

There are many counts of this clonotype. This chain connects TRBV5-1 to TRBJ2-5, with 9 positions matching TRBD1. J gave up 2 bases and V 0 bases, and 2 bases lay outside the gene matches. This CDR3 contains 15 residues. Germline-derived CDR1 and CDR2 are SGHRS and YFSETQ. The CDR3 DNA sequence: TGCGCCAGCAGCTTGGGCGACAGGGGGCAAGAGACCCAGTACTTC. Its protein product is CASSLGDRGQETQYF.

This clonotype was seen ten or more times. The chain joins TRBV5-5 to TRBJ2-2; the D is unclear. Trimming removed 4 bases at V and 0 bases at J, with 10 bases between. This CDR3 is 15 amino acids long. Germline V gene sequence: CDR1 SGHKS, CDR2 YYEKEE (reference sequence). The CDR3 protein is CASSLKTANTGELFF. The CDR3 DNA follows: TGTGCCAGCAGCCTCAAGACGGCGAACACCGGGGAGCTGTTTTTT.

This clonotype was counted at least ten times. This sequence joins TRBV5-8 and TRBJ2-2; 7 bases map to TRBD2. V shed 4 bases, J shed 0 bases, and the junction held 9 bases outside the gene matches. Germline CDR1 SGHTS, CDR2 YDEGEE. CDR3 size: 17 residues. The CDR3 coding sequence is TGTGCCAGCAGCCGGGCGGTCCTAGCGGCGAACACCGGGGAGCTGTTTTTT. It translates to CASSRAVLAANTGELFF.

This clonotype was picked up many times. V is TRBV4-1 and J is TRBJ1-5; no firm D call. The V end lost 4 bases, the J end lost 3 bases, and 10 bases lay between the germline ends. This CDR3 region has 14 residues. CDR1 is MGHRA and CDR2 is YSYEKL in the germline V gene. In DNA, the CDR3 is TGCGCCAGCAGCCTATGGATCTTCAATCAGCCCCAGCATTTT. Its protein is CASSLWIFNQPQHF.

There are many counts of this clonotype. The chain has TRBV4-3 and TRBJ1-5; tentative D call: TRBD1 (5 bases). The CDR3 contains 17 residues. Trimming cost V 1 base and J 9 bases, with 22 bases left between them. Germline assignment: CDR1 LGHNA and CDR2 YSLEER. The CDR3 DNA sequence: TGCGCCAGCAGCCAAGGAGGGACTAGGTACAAGTTAAGGCCCCAGCATTTT. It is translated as CASSQGGTRYKLRPQHF.

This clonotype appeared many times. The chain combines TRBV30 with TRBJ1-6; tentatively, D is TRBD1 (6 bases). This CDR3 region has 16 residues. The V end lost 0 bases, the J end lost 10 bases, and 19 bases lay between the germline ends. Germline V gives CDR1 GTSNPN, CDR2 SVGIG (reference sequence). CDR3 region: CAWSVILVGARSPLHF. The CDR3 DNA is TGTGCCTGGAGTGTAATCTTAGTGGGGGCGCGGTCACCCCTCCACTTT.